The T cell receptor (beta chain) under discussion was sequenced for a study of T cell repertoires in cytomegalovirus infection. Study information: Public TCR beta signature analysis indicated the presence of both CMV infection and matching HLA type. Study results and caveats: Frequencies of public TCR beta families were cumulated, and this identified carriers of CMV plus the relevant HLA. Clonotype analysis showed dominance of the ex vivo response by HLA-C-restricted CMV-specific TCR beta clonotypes.

This CDR3 comprises 15 residues. CDR1 LGHNA and CDR2 YSLEER come from the germline V gene. V dropped 1 base and J dropped 10 bases, with 17 bases sitting between them. TCRdb redid the calling of the reads with MiXCR, one entry per CDR3 protein. In the table there are roughly 310,000 distinct CDR3 sequences, under 20% of which are singletons. This clonotype has only a few counts. Antigen specificity is unknown. The receptor comes from a human donor in good health (CMV status not recorded). Some clones in this sample may be carry-over from other donors' samples. The sequenced sample was PBMCs. The gene calls are TRBV4-3 and TRBJ2-1; D is unclear. The CDR3 coding sequence is TGCGCCAGCAGCCAAGTCATGCACGGCATTGGGGAGCAGTTCTTC. Protein sequence: CASSQVMHGIGEQFF.